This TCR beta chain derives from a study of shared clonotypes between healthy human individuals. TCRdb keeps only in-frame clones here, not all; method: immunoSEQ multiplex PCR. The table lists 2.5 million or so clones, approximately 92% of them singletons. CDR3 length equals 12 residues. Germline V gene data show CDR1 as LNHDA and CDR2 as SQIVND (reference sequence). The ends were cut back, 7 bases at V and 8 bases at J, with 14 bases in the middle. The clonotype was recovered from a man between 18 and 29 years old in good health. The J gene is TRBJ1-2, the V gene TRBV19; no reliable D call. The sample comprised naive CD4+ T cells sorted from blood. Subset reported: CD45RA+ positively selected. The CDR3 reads CASIPGPGGYTF. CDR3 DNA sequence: TGTGCCAGTATCCCCGGACCAGGCGGCTACACCTTC.